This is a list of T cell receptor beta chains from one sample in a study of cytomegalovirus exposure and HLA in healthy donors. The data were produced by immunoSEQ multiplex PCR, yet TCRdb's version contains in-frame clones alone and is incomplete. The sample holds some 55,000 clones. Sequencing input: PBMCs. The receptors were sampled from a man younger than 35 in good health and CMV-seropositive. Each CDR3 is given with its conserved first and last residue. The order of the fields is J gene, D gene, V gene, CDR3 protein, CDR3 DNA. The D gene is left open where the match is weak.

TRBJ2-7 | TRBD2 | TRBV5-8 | CASSFIGHSGTPYEQYF | TGTGCCAGCAGCTTCATCGGCCACAGCGGGACCCCCTACGAGCAGTACTTC
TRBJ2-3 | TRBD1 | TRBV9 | CASSSRTGGNTDTQYF | TGTGCCAGCAGCTCCCGGACAGGGGGGAACACAGATACGCAGTATTTT
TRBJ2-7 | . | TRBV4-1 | CASSHTGSYEQYF | TGCGCCAGCAGCCATACGGGTTCCTACGAGCAGTACTTC
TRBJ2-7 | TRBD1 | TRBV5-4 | CASSPGQAGYEQYF | TGTGCCAGCAGCCCGGGACAGGCAGGCTACGAGCAGTACTTC
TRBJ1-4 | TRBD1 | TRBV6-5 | CASSFRDRVINEKLFF | TGTGCCAGCAGTTTCCGGGACAGGGTCATTAATGAAAAACTGTTTTTT
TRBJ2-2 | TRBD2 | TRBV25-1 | CASSLGLAGGVGELFF | TGTGCCAGCAGCCTGGGACTAGCGGGAGGAGTCGGGGAGCTGTTTTTT
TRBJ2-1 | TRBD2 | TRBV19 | CASVRGTSGNREQFF | TGTGCCAGTGTGAGAGGGACTAGCGGGAATCGGGAGCAGTTCTTC
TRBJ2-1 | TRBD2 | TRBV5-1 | CASSLGLAGVDEQFF | TGCGCCAGCAGCTTGGGATTAGCGGGAGTTGATGAGCAGTTCTTC
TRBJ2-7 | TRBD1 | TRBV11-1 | CASSLSDRDPYEQYF | TGTGCCAGCAGCTTAAGCGACAGGGACCCTTACGAGCAGTACTTC
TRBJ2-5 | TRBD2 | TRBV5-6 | CASSLAASGNQETQYF | TGTGCCAGCAGCTTGGCCGCTAGCGGGAACCAAGAGACCCAGTACTTC
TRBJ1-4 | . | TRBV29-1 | CSVVVLNEKLFF | TGCAGCGTTGTCGTTCTAAATGAAAAACTGTTTTTT
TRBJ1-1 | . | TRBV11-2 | CASRAQVTEAFF | TGTGCCAGCAGGGCACAAGTCACTGAAGCTTTCTTT
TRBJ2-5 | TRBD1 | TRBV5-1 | CASSLGQQETQYF | TGCGCCAGCAGCCTGGGACAGCAAGAGACCCAGTACTTC
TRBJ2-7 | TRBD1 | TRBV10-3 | CASSSGTGLYEQYF | TGTGCCAGCAGTTCCGGGACAGGGTTATACGAGCAGTACTTC
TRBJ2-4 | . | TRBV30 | CAWSRKQGKNIQYF | TGTGCCTGGAGTAGGAAACAGGGTAAAAACATTCAGTACTTC
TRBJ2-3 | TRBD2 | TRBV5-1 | CASSRLAGGSADTQYF | TGCGCCAGCAGCAGACTAGCGGGAGGAAGTGCAGATACGCAGTATTTT
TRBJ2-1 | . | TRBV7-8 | CASSLYPASSYNEQFF | TGTGCCAGCAGCTTATACCCCGCTAGCTCCTACAATGAGCAGTTCTTC
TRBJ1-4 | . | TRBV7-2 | CASSLGGGSSNEKLFF | TGTGCCAGCAGCTTAGGGGGAGGGTCCTCTAATGAAAAACTGTTTTTT
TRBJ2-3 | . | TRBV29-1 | CSGLRHSTQYF | TGCAGCGGCCTCAGACATAGTACGCAGTATTTT
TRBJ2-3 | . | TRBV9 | CASSVGRGTDTQYF | TGTGCCAGCAGCGTCGGGCGGGGCACAGATACGCAGTATTTT
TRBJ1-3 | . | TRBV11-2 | CASSDRSSRGNTIYF | TGTGCCAGCAGCGACAGAAGCTCGAGGGGAAACACCATATATTTT
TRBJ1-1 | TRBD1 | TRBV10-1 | CASSGPDRGMNTEAFF | TGCGCCAGCAGTGGGCCAGACAGGGGCATGAACACTGAAGCTTTCTTT
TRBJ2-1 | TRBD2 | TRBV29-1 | CSAEVAGGMEQFF | TGCAGCGCCGAAGTAGCGGGAGGGATGGAGCAGTTCTTC
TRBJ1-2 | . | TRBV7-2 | CASSLGPPGGGYGYTF | TGTGCCAGCAGCTTAGGGCCCCCGGGAGGGGGCTATGGCTACACCTTC
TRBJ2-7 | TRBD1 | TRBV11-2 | CASTLGTEPFHEQYF | TGTGCCAGCACCTTGGGGACAGAACCTTTTCACGAGCAGTACTTC
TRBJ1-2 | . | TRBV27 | CASRQGGSHYGYTF | TGTGCCAGCCGCCAGGGAGGGAGCCACTATGGCTACACCTTC
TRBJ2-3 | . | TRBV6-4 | CASSASTSTDTQYF | TGTGCCAGCAGTGCTAGTACTAGCACAGATACGCAGTATTTT
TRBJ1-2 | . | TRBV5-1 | CASSPTGNYGYTF | TGCGCCAGCAGCCCTACAGGGAACTATGGCTACACCTTC
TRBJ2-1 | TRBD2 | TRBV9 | CASSVSGSDNEQFF | TGTGCCAGCAGCGTTAGCGGGAGTGACAATGAGCAGTTCTTC